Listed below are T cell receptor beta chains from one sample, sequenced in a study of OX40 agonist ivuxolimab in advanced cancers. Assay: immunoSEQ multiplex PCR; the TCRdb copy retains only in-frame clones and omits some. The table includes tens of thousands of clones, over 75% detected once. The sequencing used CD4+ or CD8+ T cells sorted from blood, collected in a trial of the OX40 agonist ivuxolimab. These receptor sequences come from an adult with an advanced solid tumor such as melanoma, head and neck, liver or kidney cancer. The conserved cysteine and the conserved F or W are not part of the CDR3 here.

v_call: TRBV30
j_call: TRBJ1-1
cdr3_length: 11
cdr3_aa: AWSWGMNTEAF

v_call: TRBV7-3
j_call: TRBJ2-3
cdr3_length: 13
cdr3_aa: ASSGRGGSTDTQY

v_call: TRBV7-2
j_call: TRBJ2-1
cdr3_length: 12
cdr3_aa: ASSLAQGGGEQF

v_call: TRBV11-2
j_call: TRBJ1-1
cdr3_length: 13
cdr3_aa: ASSLEVGGYTEAF

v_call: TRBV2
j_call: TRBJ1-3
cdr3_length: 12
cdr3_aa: ASGRRGSGNTIY

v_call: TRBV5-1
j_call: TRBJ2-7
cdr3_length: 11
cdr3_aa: ASSTGTDYEQY

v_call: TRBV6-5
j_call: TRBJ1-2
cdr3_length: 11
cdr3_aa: ASSRRDINGYT

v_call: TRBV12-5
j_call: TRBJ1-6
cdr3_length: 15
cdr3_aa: ASGLGPSNSYNSPLH

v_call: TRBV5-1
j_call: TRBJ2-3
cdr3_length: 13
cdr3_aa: ASRPGNPSTDTQY

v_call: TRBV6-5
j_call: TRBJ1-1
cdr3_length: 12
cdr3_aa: ASRALGTNTEAF

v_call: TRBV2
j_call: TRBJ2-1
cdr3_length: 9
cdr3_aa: ASNGQIEQF

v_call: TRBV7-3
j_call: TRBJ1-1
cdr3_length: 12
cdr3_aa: ASSPELGRTEAF

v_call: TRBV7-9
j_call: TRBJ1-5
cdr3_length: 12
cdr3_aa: ASSSQGSDQPQH

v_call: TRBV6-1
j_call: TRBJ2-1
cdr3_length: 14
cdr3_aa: ASSEAARAVGNEQF

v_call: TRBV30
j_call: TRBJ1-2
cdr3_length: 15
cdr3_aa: AWSLQGRGARTYGYT

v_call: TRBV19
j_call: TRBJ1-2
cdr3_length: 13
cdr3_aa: ASSPGQGASYGYT

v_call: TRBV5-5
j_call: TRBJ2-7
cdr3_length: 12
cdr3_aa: ASSLDRDRGEQY

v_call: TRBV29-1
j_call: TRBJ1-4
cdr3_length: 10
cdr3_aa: SGIGTGEKLF

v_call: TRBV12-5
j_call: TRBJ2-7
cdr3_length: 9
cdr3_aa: ASVLTYEQY

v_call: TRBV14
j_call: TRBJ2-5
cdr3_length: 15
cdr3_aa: ASSQFREVGYQETQY

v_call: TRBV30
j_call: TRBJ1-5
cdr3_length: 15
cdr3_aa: AWSVGAGKNSNQPQH

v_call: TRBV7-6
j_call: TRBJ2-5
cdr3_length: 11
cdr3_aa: ASSPRVMETQY

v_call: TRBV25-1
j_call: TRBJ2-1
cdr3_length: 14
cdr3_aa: ASSEGGRGNYNEQF

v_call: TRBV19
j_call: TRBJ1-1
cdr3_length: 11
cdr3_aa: ASKGTGVTEAF